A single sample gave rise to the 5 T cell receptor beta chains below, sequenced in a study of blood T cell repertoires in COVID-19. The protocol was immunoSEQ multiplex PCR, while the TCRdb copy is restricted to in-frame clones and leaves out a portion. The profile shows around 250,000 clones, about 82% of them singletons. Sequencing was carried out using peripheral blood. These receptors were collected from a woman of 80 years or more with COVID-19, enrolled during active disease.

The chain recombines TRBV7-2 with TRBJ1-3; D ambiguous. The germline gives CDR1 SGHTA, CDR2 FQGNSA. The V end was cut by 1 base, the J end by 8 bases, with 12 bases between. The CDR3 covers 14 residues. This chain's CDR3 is CASSLGGDWDTIYF. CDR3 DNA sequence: TGTGCCAGCAGCTTAGGCGGTGACTGGGACACCATATATTTT.

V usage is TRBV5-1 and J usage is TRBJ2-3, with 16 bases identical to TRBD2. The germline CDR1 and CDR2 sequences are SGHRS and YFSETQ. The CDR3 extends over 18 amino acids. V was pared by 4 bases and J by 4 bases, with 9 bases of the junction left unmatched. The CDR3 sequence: CASSTRGLAGGQSDTQYF. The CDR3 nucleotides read TGCGCCAGCAGCACGAGGGGACTAGCGGGGGGGCAATCAGATACGCAGTATTTT.

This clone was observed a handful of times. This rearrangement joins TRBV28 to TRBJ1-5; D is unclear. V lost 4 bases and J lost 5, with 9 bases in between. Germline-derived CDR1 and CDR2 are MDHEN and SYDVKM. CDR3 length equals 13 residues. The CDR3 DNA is TGTGCCAGCAGTTCACGGGGTCATCAGCCCCAGCATTTT. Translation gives CASSSRGHQPQHF.

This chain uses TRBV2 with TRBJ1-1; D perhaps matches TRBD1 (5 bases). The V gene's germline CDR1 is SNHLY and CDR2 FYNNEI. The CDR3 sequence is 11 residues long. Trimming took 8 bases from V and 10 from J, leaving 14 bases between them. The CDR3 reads CASHEGRVAFF. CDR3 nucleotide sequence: TGTGCCAGCCATGAGGGGAGGGTAGCTTTCTTT.

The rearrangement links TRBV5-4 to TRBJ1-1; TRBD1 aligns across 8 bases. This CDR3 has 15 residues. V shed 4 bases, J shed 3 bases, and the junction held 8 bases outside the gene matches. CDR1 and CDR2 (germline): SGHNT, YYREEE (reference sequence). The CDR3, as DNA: TGTGCCAGCAGCAGAGTTCTACAGGGGGACACTGAAGCTTTCTTT. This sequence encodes CASSRVLQGDTEAFF.